This T cell receptor (beta chain) was recorded in a study of T cell responses to AZD1222 COVID-19 vaccine. Regarding this clone: Its antigen is unknown. A junction end diverges from the germline sequence, so it may reflect a read error.

Findings of the study overall: Spike-specific TCR breadth and depth were elevated following two AZD1222 doses.

Using immunoSEQ multiplex PCR, the repertoire was profiled, and TCRdb retains in-frame clones only, with some absent. The sample shows 85,000 or so clones, around nine tenths of them seen only once. The material sequenced was peripheral blood, taken 28 days after the second AZD1222 dose. The source is an adult who received the AZD1222 COVID-19 vaccine.

The CDR3 nucleotides read TGTGCCAGCAGCTTGCGGGGTGGTGCCGGGCAGCACTTC. Its translation is CASSLRGGAGQHF. This chain joins TRBV5-8 and TRBJ2-5; a weak D match, TRBD2 (5 bases). In germline, CDR1 is SGHTS, CDR2 YDEGEE. CDR3 length equals 13 residues.